The clone carrying this T cell receptor beta chain is medium-sized (0.01 to 0.1%) by share. Its antigen is unknown. Semi-nested PCR with Nested Universal Primer A followed constant-region reverse priming of full-length variable regions. Each CDR3 protein is one row after TCRdb ran MiXCR on the 5' RACE reads. The sample includes 35,000 to 50,000 distinct CDR3 sequences, roughly 27% seen only once; the top ten take roughly 3.7%. Memory CD4+ cells were defined as CD4+CD45RO+CD25-. Overall study results and limits: In terms of TCR gene usage, tumor memory CD4+ T cells clustered together with blood and lymph node memory CD4+ cells, as well as with lymph node naive CD4+ cells. Tumor Tregs overlapped most with tumor, then blood, naive CD4+ cells.

The sample consisted of memory CD4+ T cells sorted from a lymph node. Sample subset: memory CD4+ T cells, CD4+CD45RO+CD25-. This sequence was found in a female donor with breast cancer.

In DNA, the CDR3 is TGTGCCAGCAGCCCGGGAGGAGGGACAGGGGGCTCCTACGAGCAGTACTTC. Its translation is CASSPGGGTGGSYEQYF. V and J are TRBV9 and TRBJ2-7, with TRBD1 identical over 11 bases. V gave up 4 bases and J gave up 0 bases; unmatched junction bases: 9. The CDR3 is 17 residues long. Germline assignment: CDR1 SGDLS and CDR2 YYNGEE.